The 12 T cell receptor beta chains given below trace back to one sample, sequenced in a study of PD-L1 blockade in urothelial cancer. TCRdb keeps only in-frame clones here, not all; method: immunoSEQ multiplex PCR. The sample consists of 60,000 or so clones, around 86% of them appearing once. Time point in this sample: pretreatment peripheral blood. The sample consisted of PBMCs, taken around atezolizumab (anti-PD-L1) treatment. These receptors all stem from a man between 65 and 79 years old with urothelial cancer.

The rearrangement uses TRBV4-2 and TRBJ2-7, with D perhaps TRBD2 (6 bases). The V end lost 5 bases, the J end lost 3 bases, and 14 bases lay between the germline ends. The germline V gene has CDR1 LGHNA and CDR2 YNFKEQ. The CDR3 runs to 14 residues. The CDR3, as DNA: TGTGCCAGCAGCGATAGGGACTCAAACTACGAGCAGTACTTC. Translation gives CASSDRDSNYEQYF.

This chain connects TRBV4-1 to TRBJ2-4; 7 bases fit TRBD1. Losses at the gene ends were 2 bases for V and 0 bases for J; bases not matched to a gene: 7. This CDR3 has 17 residues. Germline V gene lookup returns CDR1 MGHRA and CDR2 YSYEKL. The CDR3 reads CASSQSGQELAKNIQYF. The CDR3 nucleotides read TGCGCCAGCAGCCAATCTGGACAGGAGTTAGCCAAAAACATTCAGTACTTC.

The chain uses TRBV2 and TRBJ2-7, with 10 bases identical to TRBD2. The CDR3 is 14 amino acids. In germline, CDR1 is SNHLY, CDR2 FYNNEI. The junction had 6 bases not matched to a gene; V was cut back by 4 bases and J by 6 bases. This CDR3 is CASSVQLAGTEQYF. As DNA, the CDR3 is TGTGCCAGCAGTGTACAACTAGCGGGAACCGAGCAGTACTTC.

The chain joins TRBV18 to TRBJ1-4, with D possibly being TRBD1 (5 bases). CDR3 length: 15 amino acids. The germline V gene encodes CDR1 KGHSH and CDR2 LQKENI. V was cut by 6 bases and J by 8 bases, with 19 bases left in between. CDR3 loop: CASSPVGGSNEKLFF. The DNA for the CDR3 is TGTGCCAGCTCCCCCGTGGGGGGTAGTAACGAAAAACTGTTTTTT.

The genes are TRBV2 and TRBJ2-1; D call uncertain. The CDR3 sequence is 15 residues long. Trimming pared 3 bases from V and 6 bases from J, leaving 15 bases between. Germline-derived CDR1 and CDR2 are SNHLY and FYNNEI. In DNA, the CDR3 is TGTGCCAGCAGTGAGGGCGCTCGAAAACTCAATGAGCAGTTCTTC. It translates to CASSEGARKLNEQFF.

This chain joins TRBV5-1 and TRBJ1-5; 9 bases are a match to TRBD1. The length of the CDR3 is 18 residues. Trimming cost V 4 bases and J 4 bases; bases outside gene matches: 15. CDR1 and CDR2 (germline): SGHRS, YFSETQ. Written as DNA, the CDR3 is TGCGCCAGCAGCCCACGTCCCGGGACAGGGTCCGGAAATCAGCCCCAGCATTTT. Its protein is CASSPRPGTGSGNQPQHF.

This chain uses TRBV6-1 with TRBJ1-5, with 9 bases identical to TRBD1. Germline CDR1 and CDR2: MNHNS and SASEGT. The V gene end was trimmed by 6 bases and the J gene end by 6 bases; junction bases not matched to a gene: 6. This CDR3 has 14 amino acids. CDR3 in DNA: TGTGCCAGCAGGCCGGGACAGGGTTTTCAGCCCCAGCATTTT. It translates to CASRPGQGFQPQHF.

The CDR3 loop reads CASSLDRNTYEQYF. Here the CDR3 DNA reads TGTGCCAGCAGCTTAGACAGAAACACCTACGAGCAGTACTTC. This chain joins TRBV11-1 and TRBJ2-7; D call uncertain. Germline V gene data show CDR1 as SGHAT and CDR2 as FQDESV (reference sequence). The V gene lost 1 base and the J gene lost 2 bases, with 9 bases spanning the gap. This CDR3 has 14 residues.

For this clone: An end of the junction differs from the germline gene, which may be a read error. This sequence joins TRBV6-1 and TRBJ1-5, with no clear D. The CDR3 runs 15 residues. The germline CDR1 and CDR2 sequences are MNHNS and SASEGT. CDR3 DNA sequence: TGTGCCAGCAGTGAATTGCAGATTAGCGATCAGCCCCAGCATTTT. This encodes CASSELQISDQPQHF.

J is TRBJ2-1 and V is TRBV5-1; D unclear. The CDR3 runs to 16 residues. The germline CDR1 and CDR2 sequences are SGHRS and YFSETQ. Trimming pared 0 bases from V and 0 bases from J, leaving 10 bases between. The CDR3 protein is CASSLGSQSSYNEQFF. In nucleotides, the CDR3 is TGCGCCAGCAGCTTGGGGTCACAAAGCTCCTACAATGAGCAGTTCTTC.

The chain recombines TRBV28 with TRBJ2-1, with D possibly TRBD2 on 5 matching bases. The germline gives CDR1 MDHEN, CDR2 SYDVKM. The CDR3 totals 18 residues. V lost 4 bases, J lost 0 bases, and 19 bases lay in between. This CDR3 is CASSSTGGRYSSYNEQFF. Here the CDR3 DNA reads TGTGCCAGCAGTTCCACCGGCGGGCGTTATAGCTCCTACAATGAGCAGTTCTTC.

The genes are TRBV5-5 and TRBJ2-1, with TRBD1 as a possible D gene (6 bases). This CDR3 contains 15 residues. Trimming shortened V by 0 bases and J by 7 bases, and 14 bases separated the two germline ends. CDR1 is SGHKS, CDR2 YYEKEE, per germline (reference sequence). The CDR3 DNA is TGTGCCAGCAGCTTGGCAGGGGAGAGTTGGAATGAGCAGTTCTTC. This gives the protein CASSLAGESWNEQFF.